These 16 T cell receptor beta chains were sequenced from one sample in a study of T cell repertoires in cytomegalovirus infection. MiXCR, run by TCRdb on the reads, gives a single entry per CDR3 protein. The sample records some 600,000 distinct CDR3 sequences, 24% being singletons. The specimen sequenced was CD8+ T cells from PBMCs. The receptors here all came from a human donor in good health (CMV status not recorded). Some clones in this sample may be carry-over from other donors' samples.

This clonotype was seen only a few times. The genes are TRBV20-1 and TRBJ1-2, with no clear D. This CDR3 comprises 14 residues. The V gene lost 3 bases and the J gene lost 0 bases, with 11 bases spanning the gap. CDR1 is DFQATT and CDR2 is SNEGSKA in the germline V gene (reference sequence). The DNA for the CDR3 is TGCAGTGCTAGTGACTTTTCGGCTAACTATGGCTACACCTTC. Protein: CSASDFSANYGYTF.

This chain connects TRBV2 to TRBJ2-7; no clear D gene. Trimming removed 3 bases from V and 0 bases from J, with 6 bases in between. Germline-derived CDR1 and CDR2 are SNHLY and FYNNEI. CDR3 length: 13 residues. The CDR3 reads CASSDARSYEQYV. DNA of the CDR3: TGTGCCAGCAGTGACGCCCGCTCCTACGAGCAGTACGTC.

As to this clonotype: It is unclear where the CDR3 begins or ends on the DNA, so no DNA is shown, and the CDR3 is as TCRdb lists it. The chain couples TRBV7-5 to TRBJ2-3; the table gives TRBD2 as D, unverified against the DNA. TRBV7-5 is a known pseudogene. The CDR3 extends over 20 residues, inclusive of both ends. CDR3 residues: CISVSEARGLAGGSRDTQYF.

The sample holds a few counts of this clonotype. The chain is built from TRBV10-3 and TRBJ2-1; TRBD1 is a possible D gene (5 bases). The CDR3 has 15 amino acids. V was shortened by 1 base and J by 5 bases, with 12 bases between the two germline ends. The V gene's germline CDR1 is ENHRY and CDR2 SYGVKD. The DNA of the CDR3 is TGTGCCATCAGTGAGTTGGCAGGGTTAGACAATGAGCAGTTCTTC. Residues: CAISELAGLDNEQFF.

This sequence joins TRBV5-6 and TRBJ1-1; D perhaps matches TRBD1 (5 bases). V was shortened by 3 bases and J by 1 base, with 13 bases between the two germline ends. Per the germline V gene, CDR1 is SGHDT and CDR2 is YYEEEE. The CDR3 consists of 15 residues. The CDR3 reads CASSWGPASNTEAFF. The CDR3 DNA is TGTGCCAGCAGCTGGGGCCCGGCTTCGAACACTGAAGCTTTCTTT.

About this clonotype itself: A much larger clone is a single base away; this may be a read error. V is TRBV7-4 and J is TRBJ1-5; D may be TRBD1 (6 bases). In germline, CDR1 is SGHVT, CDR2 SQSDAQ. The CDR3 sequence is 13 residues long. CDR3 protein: CASSSGVNQHQHF. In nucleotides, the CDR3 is TGTGCCAGCAGCTCAGGGGTAAATCAGCACCAGCATTTT.

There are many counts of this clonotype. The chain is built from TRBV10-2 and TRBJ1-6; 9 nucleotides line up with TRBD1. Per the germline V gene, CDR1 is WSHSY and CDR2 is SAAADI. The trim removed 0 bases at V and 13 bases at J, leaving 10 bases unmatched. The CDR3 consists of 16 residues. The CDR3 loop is CASSESLATGGTPLHF. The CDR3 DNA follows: TGCGCCAGCAGTGAGTCTTTGGCGACAGGGGGTACGCCCCTCCACTTT.

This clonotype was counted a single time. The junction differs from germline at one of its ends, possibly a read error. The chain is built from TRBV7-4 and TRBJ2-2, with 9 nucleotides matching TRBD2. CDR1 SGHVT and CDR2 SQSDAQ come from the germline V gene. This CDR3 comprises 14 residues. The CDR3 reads CANSLLAGFGELFF. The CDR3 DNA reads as TGTGCCAACAGCTTACTAGCGGGTTTCGGGGAGCTGTTTTTT. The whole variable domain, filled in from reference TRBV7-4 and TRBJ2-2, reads GAGVSQSPRYKVAKRGRDVALRCDSISGHVTLYWYRQTLGQGSEVLTYSQSDAQRDKSGRPSGRFSAERPERSVSTLKIQRTEQGDSAVYLCANSLLAGFGELFFGEGSRLTVL.

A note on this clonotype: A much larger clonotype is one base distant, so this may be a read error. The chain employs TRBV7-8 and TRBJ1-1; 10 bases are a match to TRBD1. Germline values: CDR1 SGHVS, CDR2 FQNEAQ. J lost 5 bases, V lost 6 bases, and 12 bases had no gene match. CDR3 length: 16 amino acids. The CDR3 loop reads CASRATPGQGRTEAFF. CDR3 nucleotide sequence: TGTGCCAGCAGAGCAACCCCGGGACAGGGGCGGACTGAAGCTTTCTTT.

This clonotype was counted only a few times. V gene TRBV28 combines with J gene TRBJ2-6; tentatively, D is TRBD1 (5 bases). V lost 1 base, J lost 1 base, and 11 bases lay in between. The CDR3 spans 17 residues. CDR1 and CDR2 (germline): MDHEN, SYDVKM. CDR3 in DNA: TGTGCCAGCAGTTTATACCCCCCAGGGTCTGGGGCCAACGTCCTGACTTTC. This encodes CASSLYPPGSGANVLTF.

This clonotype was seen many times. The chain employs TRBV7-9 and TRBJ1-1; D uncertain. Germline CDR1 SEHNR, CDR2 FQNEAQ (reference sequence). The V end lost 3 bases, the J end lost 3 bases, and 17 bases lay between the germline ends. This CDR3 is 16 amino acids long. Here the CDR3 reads CASSFVPIVGDTEAFF. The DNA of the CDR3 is TGTGCCAGCAGCTTCGTCCCTATAGTGGGCGACACTGAAGCTTTCTTT.

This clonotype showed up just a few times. Here the CDR3 reads CASSITGLADYEQYF. CDR3 bases: TGTGCCAGCAGTATAACGGGACTAGCGGATTACGAGCAGTACTTC. The gene calls are TRBV27 and TRBJ2-7; TRBD2 matches at 11 bases. The CDR3 runs to 15 residues. Germline values: CDR1 MNHEY, CDR2 SMNVEV (reference sequence). Trimming took 5 bases from V and 4 from J; bases not matched to a gene: 7.

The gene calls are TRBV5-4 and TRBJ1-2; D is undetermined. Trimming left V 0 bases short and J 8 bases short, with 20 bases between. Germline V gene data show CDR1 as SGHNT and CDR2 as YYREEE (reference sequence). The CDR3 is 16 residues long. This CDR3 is CASSLGHQERARGYTF. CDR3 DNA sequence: TGTGCCAGCAGCTTGGGGCACCAGGAGAGAGCGCGAGGCTACACCTTC.

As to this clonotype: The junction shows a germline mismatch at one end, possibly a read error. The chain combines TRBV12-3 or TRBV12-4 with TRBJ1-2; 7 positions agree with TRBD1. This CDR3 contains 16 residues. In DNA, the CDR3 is TGTGCCAGCAGTGACGGGACAGTCTCCGTCCCGATCGGGTACGCCTTC. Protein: CASSDGTVSVPIGYAF.

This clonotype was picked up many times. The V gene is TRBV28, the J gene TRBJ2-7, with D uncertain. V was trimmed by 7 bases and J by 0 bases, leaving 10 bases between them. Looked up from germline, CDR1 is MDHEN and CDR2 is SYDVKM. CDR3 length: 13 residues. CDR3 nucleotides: TGTGCCAGCACCTCCTCCGGCTCCTACGAGCAGTACGTC. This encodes CASTSSGSYEQYV.

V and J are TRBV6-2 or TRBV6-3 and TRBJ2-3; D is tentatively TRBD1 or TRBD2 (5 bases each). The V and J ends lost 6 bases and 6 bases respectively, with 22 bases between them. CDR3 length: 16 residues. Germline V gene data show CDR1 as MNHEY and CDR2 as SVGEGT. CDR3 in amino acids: CASRTGTQTIQDTQYF. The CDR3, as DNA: TGTGCCAGCAGGACCGGGACCCAAACGATTCAGGATACGCAGTATTTT.